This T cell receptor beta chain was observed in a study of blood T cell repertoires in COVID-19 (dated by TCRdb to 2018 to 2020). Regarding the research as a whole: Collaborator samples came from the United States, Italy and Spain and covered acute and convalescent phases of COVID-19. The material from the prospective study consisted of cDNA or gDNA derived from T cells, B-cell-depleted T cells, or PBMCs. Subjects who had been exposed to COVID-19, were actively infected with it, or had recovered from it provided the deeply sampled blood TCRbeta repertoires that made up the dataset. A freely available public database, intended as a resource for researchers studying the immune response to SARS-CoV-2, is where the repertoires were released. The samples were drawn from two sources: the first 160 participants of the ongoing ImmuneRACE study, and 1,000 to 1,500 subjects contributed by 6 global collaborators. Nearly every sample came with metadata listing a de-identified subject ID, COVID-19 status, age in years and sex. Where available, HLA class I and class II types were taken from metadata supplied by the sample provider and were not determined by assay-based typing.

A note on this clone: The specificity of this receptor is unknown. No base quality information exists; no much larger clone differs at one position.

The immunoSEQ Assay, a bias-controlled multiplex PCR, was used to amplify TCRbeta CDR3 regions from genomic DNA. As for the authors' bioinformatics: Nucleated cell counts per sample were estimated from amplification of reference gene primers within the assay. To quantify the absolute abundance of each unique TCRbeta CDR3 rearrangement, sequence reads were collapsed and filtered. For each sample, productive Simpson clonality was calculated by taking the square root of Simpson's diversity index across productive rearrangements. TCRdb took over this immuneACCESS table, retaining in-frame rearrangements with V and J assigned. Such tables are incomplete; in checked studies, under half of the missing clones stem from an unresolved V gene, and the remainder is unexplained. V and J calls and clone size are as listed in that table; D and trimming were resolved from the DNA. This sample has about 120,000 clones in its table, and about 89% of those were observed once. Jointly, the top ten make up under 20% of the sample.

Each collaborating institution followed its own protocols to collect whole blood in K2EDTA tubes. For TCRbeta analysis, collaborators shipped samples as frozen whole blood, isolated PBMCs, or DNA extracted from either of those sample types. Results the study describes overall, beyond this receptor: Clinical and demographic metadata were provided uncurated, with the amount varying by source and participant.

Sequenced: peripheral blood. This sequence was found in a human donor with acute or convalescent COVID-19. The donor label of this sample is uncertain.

The CDR3 protein: CASSLSTTRTEAFF. The nucleotide sequence reads as follows: TGTGCCAGCAGCTTATCAACTACCCGCACTGAAGCTTTCTTT. Recombination joined TRBV7-2 with TRBJ1-1, with the D gene not confidently named. As encoded in the germline V gene, CDR1 is SGHTA while CDR2 is FQGNSA. Counted from cysteine to phenylalanine, this CDR3 has 14 amino acids. Only the CDR3 portion is preserved as DNA: 42 bases, with reading frame beginning at the first base. The trim is 2 bases for V and 4 bases for J, with a gap of 11 bases between the germline ends.